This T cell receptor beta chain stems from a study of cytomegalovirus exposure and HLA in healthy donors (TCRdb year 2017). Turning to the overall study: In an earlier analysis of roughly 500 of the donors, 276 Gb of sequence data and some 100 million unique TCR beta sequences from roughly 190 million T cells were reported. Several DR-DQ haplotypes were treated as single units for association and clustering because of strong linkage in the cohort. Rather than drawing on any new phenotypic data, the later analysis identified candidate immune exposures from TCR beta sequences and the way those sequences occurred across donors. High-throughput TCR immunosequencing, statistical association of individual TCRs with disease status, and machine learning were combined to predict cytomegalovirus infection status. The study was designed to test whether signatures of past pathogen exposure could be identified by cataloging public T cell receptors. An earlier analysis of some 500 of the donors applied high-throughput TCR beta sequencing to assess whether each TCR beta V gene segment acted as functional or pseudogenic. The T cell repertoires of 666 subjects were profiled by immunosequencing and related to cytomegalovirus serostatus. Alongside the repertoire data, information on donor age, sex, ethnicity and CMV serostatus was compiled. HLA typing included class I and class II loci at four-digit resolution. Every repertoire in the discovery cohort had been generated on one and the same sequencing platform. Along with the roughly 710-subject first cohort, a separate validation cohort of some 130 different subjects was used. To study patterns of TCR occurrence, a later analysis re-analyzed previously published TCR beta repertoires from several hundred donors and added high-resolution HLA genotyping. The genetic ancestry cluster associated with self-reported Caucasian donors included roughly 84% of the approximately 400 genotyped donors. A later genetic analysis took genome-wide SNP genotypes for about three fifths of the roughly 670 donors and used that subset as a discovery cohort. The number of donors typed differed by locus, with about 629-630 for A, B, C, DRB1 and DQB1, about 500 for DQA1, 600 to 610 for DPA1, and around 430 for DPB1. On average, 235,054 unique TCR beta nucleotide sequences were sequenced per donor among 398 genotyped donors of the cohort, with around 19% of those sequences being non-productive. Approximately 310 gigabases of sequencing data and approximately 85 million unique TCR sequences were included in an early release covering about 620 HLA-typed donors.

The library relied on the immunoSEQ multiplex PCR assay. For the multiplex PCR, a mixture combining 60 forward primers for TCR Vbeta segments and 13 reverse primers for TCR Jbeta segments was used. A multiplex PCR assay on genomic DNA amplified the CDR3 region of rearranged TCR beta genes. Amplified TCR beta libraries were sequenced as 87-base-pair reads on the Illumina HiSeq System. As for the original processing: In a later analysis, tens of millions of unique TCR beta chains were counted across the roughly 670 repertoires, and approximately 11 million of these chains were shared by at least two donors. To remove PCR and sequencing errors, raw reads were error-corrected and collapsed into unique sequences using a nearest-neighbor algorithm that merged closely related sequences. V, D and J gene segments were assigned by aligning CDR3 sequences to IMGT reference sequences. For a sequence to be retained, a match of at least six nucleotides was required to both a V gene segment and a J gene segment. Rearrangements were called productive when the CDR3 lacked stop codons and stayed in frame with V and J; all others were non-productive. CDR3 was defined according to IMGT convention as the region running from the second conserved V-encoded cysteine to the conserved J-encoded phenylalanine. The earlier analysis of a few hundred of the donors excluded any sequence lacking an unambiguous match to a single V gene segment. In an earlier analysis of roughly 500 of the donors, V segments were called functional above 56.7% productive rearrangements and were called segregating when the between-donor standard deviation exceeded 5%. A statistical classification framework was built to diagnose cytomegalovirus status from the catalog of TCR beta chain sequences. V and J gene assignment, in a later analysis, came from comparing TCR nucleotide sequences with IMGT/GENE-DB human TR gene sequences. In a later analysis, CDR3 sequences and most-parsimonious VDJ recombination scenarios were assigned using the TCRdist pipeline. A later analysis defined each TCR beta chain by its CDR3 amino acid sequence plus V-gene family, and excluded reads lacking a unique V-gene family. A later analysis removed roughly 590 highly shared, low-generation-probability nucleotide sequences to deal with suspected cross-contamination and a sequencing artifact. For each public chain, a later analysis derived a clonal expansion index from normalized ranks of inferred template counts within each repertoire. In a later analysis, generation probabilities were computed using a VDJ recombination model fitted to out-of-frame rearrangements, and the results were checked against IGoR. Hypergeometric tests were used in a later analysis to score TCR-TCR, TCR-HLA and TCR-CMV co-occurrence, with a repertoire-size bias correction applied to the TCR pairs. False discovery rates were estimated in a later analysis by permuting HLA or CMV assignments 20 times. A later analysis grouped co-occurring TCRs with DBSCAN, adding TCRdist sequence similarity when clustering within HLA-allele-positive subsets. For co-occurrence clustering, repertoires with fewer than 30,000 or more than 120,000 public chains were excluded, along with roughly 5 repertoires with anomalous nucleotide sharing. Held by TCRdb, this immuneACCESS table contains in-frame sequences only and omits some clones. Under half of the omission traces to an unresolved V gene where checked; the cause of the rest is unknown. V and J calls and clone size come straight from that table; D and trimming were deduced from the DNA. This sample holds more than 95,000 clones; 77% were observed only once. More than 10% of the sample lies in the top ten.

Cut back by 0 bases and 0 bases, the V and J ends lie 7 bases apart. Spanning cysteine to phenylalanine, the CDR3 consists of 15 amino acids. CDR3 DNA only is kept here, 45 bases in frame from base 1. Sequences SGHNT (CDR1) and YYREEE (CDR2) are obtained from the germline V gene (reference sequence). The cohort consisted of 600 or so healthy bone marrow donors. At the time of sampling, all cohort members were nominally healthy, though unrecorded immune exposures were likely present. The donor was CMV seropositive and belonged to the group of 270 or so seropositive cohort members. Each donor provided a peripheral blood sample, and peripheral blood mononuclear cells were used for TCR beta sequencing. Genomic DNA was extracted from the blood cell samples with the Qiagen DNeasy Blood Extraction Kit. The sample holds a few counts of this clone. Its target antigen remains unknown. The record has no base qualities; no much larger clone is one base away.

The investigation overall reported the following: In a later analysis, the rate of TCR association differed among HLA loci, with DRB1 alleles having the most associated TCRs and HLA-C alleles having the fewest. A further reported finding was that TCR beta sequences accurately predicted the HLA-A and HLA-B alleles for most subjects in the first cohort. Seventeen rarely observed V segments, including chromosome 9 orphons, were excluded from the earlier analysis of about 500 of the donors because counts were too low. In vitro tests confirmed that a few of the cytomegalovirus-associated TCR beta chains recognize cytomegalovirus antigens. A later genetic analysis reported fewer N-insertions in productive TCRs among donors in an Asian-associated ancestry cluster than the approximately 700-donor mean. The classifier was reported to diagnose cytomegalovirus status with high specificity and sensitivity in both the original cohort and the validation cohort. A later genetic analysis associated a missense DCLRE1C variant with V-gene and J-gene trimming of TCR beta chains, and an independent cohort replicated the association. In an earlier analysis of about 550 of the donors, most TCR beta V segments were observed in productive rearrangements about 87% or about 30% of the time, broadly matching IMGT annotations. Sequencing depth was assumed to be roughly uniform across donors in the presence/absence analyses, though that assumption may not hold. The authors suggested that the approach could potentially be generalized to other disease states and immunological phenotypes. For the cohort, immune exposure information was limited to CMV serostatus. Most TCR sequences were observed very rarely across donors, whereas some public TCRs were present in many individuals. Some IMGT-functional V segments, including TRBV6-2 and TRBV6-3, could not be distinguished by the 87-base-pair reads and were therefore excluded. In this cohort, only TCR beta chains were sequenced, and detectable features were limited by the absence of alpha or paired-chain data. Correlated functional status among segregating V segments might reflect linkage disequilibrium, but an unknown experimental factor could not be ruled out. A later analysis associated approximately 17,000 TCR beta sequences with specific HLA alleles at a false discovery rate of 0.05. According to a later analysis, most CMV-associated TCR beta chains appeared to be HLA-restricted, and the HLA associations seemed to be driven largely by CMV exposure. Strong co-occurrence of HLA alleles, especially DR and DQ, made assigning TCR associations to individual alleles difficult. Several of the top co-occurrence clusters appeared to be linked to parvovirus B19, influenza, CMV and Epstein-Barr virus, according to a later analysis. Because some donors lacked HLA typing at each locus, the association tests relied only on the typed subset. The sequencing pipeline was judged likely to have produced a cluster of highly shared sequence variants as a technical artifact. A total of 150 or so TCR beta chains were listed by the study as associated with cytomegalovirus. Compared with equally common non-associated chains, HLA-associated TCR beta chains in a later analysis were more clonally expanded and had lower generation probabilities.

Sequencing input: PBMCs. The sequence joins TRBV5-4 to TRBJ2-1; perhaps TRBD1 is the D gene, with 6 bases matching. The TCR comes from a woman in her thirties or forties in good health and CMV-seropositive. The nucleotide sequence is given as TGTGCCAGCAGCTTGGACAGGGCCTCCTACAATGAGCAGTTCTTC. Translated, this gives CASSLDRASYNEQFF.